This T cell receptor beta chain was captured by sequencing in a study of sequential checkpoint blockade in melanoma. The protocol was immunoSEQ multiplex PCR, while the TCRdb copy is restricted to in-frame clones and leaves out a portion. The table records about 7,800 clones, about 55% of them present only once. Treatment specified: randomized to nivolumab then ipilimumab (arm A) or the reverse (arm B). Looked up from germline, CDR1 is LNHNV and CDR2 is YYDKDF (reference sequence). This CDR3 has 14 residues. The V and J ends lost 4 bases and 7 bases, in that order; junction bases with no gene match: 8.

This TCR was sampled from a human donor with melanoma. The specimen was CD8+ T cells sorted from blood (inferred from file names), collected from a patient given nivolumab and ipilimumab in sequence. The gene calls are TRBV15 and TRBJ2-7; 9 bases agree with TRBD1. This chain's CDR3 is CATSMDRGRGEQYF. The CDR3 DNA sequence: TGTGCCACCAGCATGGACAGGGGAAGGGGGGAGCAGTACTTC.